The 26 T cell receptor beta chains in this list originate from one sample, sequenced in a study of CD8 T cells in Susac syndrome (dated by TCRdb to about 2019). The library was generated by the immunoSEQ multiplex PCR assay. RNA was extracted using the RNeasy kit, and roughly 0.5 to 1 ug of the RNA was reverse transcribed with random hexamers. The public reads were run again by TCRdb, first through fastp at Q25 and then through MiXCR, and only productive beta chains were kept. Entries are consolidated by CDR3 protein sequence, retaining the most common genes and DNA. For this sample there are about 300,000 distinct CDR3 sequences; 85% appear just once. The leading ten clones occupy about 0.22% of the sample. The sequencing sample was made of CD8+ T cells from PBMCs. The receptors derive from a human donor with multiple sclerosis.

The V gene is TRBV27, the J gene TRBJ2-1, with D perhaps matching TRBD1 or TRBD2 (6 bases each). This CDR3 region has 14 residues. Germline V gene sequence: CDR1 MNHEY, CDR2 SMNVEV (reference sequence). Trimming took off 0 bases at V and 9 bases at J, with 12 bases between the two ends. The CDR3 sequence: CASSLSFGGFEQFF. The DNA of the CDR3 is TGTGCCAGCAGTTTATCCTTCGGGGGCTTTGAGCAGTTCTTC.

This clonotype has a single count. The chain links TRBV6-1 to TRBJ2-1; 14 bases agree with TRBD2. CDR3 length: 18 amino acids. J gave up 1 base and V 5 bases, and 7 bases lay outside the gene matches. The germline V gene has CDR1 MNHNS and CDR2 SASEGT. The CDR3 sequence is CASSPGLAGAGSYNEQFF. The CDR3 bases are TGTGCCAGCAGTCCGGGACTAGCGGGAGCCGGGTCCTACAATGAGCAGTTCTTC.

This chain connects TRBV2 to TRBJ2-2; tentative D call: TRBD2 (5 bases). This CDR3 has 13 residues. The germline V and J ends were trimmed by 1 base and 5 bases, with 5 bases remaining between them. Germline CDR1 reads SNHLY; CDR2 reads FYNNEI. This chain's CDR3 is CASSEGLTGELFF. The CDR3 DNA reads TGTGCCAGCAGTGAAGGACTAACCGGGGAGCTGTTTTTT.

Only a few counts were recorded for this clonotype. The chain recombines TRBV29-1 with TRBJ2-7; no clear D gene. The CDR3 loop spans 14 amino acids. Trimming cost V 8 bases and J 2 bases, with 19 bases left between them. Germline values: CDR1 SQVTM, CDR2 ANQGSEA. The chain's CDR3 is CSFLSGPAAYEQYF. The DNA of the CDR3 is TGCAGCTTTCTTTCCGGGCCGGCGGCCTACGAGCAGTACTTC.

V usage is TRBV6-1 and J usage is TRBJ2-3; 7 nucleotides align to TRBD2. V trimming: 4 bases; J trimming: 4 bases; junction bases outside the gene matches: 11. The length of the CDR3 is 16 residues. Germline V lookup: CDR1 MNHNS, CDR2 SASEGT. CDR3 loop: CASSVLGLVTSDTQYF. The CDR3 nucleotides read TGTGCCAGCAGTGTCTTAGGACTAGTGACATCAGATACGCAGTATTTT.

CDR3 sequence reads: CASSHDEKLFF. In nucleotides, the CDR3 is TGTGCCAGCAGCCACGATGAAAAACTGTTTTTT. The chain uses TRBV16 and TRBJ1-4; D is unclear. Germline-derived CDR1 and CDR2 are KGHSY and FQNENV. The CDR3 has 11 amino acids. Trimming removed 3 bases from V and 6 bases from J, with 2 bases in between.

The chain couples TRBV6-5 to TRBJ1-5; tentative D call: TRBD1 (5 bases). This CDR3 has 17 residues. Germline-derived CDR1 and CDR2 are MNHEY and SVGAGI. V gave up 0 bases and J gave up 3 bases, with 15 bases separating them. The CDR3 loop is CASSYSPDNAVNQPQHF. The CDR3 nucleotides read TGTGCCAGCAGTTACTCCCCGGACAATGCGGTCAATCAGCCCCAGCATTTT.

J is TRBJ2-3 and V is TRBV20-1; 7 nucleotides match TRBD1. CDR1 and CDR2 from the germline V gene are DFQATT and SNEGSKA (reference sequence). The CDR3 has 14 residues. V was pared by 6 bases and J by 0 bases, with 6 bases of the junction left unmatched. The chain's CDR3 is CSARGWVSTDTQYF. The DNA for the CDR3 is TGCAGTGCCAGGGGGTGGGTTAGCACAGATACGCAGTATTTT.

The chain couples TRBV5-8 to TRBJ2-1; no clear D. V shed 3 bases and J shed 6 bases, with 7 bases lying between them. The germline gives CDR1 SGHTS, CDR2 YDEGEE. The CDR3 spans 12 residues. The CDR3 protein is CASSWTINEQFF. Here the CDR3 DNA reads TGTGCCAGCAGCTGGACCATCAATGAGCAGTTCTTC.

This clonotype was seen a handful of times. The chain couples TRBV4-2 to TRBJ2-3; D might be TRBD1 (6 bases). Germline-derived CDR1 and CDR2 are LGHNA and YNFKEQ. This CDR3 is built from 16 residues. V was shortened by 4 bases and J by 3 bases, with 17 bases between the two germline ends. CDR3 nucleotides: TGTGCCAGCAGCCCAAGTCCTGGCAGGGGAACAGATACGCAGTATTTT. This translates into CASSPSPGRGTDTQYF.

This clonotype occurred once. This rearrangement joins TRBV12-3 or TRBV12-4 to TRBJ2-1, with D possibly being TRBD2 (6 bases). Trimming took 4 bases from V and 0 from J, leaving 10 bases between them. This CDR3 is 15 amino acids long. This CDR3 reads CASSWLGGSYNEQFF. DNA for the CDR3: TGTGCCAGCAGTTGGTTGGGAGGCTCCTACAATGAGCAGTTCTTC.

The chain links TRBV5-4 to TRBJ1-1; D not certain. Germline loops: CDR1 SGHNT, CDR2 YYREEE (reference sequence). The CDR3 covers 15 residues. The ends were cut back, 0 bases at V and 3 bases at J, with 12 bases in the middle. CDR3 coding DNA: TGTGCCAGCAGCTTGGTGGACGAGGGTCACACTGAAGCTTTCTTT. This encodes CASSLVDEGHTEAFF.

This chain links TRBV20-1 with TRBJ2-3, with TRBD2 identical over 7 bases. Trimming cost V 4 bases and J 2 bases; bases outside gene matches: 3. CDR3 size: 13 residues. From germline, CDR1 is DFQATT and CDR2 SNEGSKA (reference sequence). The CDR3 here is CSATRLATDTQYF. The DNA for the CDR3 is TGCAGTGCTACTCGACTAGCCACAGATACGCAGTATTTT.

V gene TRBV25-1 combines with J gene TRBJ1-5; D gene unclear. CDR1 is MGHDK and CDR2 is SYGVNS in the germline V gene. This CDR3 spans 13 amino acids. The ends were cut back, 1 base at V and 6 bases at J, with 7 bases in the middle. The CDR3 nucleotides are TGTGCCAGCAGTGAATCAGGAATTCAGCCCCAGCATTTT. Protein: CASSESGIQPQHF. Full variable domain (rest looked up from reference TRBV25-1 and TRBJ1-5): EADIYQTPRYLVIGTGKKITLECSQTMGHDKMYWYQQDPGMELHLIHYSYGVNSTEKGDLSSESTVSRIRTEHFPLTLESARPSHTSQYLCASSESGIQPQHFGDGTRLSIL.

This sequence joins TRBV30 and TRBJ2-1, with 13 positions matching TRBD2. The CDR3 totals 15 residues. Germline V CDR1 and CDR2: GTSNPN, SVGIG (reference sequence). The V and J ends lost 5 bases and 7 bases, in that order; junction bases with no gene match: 8. Written as DNA, the CDR3 is TGTGCCTGGGTGTGGACTAGCGGGAGCTGGAATGAGCAGTTCTTC. Amino acids: CAWVWTSGSWNEQFF.

The chain is built from TRBV28 and TRBJ2-7, with TRBD1 matching over 9 bases. Germline CDR1 and CDR2: MDHEN and SYDVKM. V dropped 6 bases and J dropped 4; count of bases not matched to a gene: 10. The CDR3 consists of 15 residues. CDR3 region: CASRSGQGVWYEQYF. DNA of the CDR3: TGTGCCAGCAGGTCGGGACAGGGAGTCTGGTACGAGCAGTACTTC.

V usage is TRBV28 and J usage is TRBJ2-5, with 8 nucleotides matching TRBD1. CDR1 is MDHEN and CDR2 is SYDVKM in the germline V gene. The ends lost 5 bases at V and 2 bases at J; junction bases unmatched: 1. The CDR3 covers 13 residues. As DNA, the CDR3 is TGTGCCAGCAGTCGGACAGGGCAAGAGACCCAGTACTTC. Translating it yields CASSRTGQETQYF.

This chain uses TRBV7-6 with TRBJ1-4, with D possibly TRBD1 on 5 matching bases. Trimming stripped 6 bases from V and 0 bases from J, with 14 bases between. Germline V gene lookup returns CDR1 SGHVS and CDR2 FNYEAQ. The CDR3 length is 16 residues. The CDR3 loop is CASSFFMGATNEKLFF. CDR3 DNA: TGTGCCAGCAGTTTCTTCATGGGGGCAACTAATGAAAAACTGTTTTTT.

CDR3 sequence: CASSEWGDDEQYF. The CDR3 DNA reads TGTGCCAGCAGTGAATGGGGGGACGACGAGCAGTACTTC. The chain employs TRBV25-1 and TRBJ2-7; D perhaps matches TRBD2 (6 bases). This CDR3 is built from 13 residues. Germline lookup yields CDR1 MGHDK and CDR2 SYGVNS. V lost 1 base and J lost 5, with 9 bases in between.

CDR3 sequence reads: CSARLKTSGSYNEQFF. The CDR3, as DNA: TGCAGTGCTCGTTTAAAGACTAGCGGATCCTACAATGAGCAGTTCTTC. The V call is TRBV20-1, the J call TRBJ2-1, with 9 positions matching TRBD2. The ends lost 5 bases at V and 1 base at J; junction bases unmatched: 9. The germline V gene encodes CDR1 DFQATT and CDR2 SNEGSKA (reference sequence). This CDR3 region has 16 residues.

The chain carries TRBV9 and TRBJ2-2; D call uncertain. The germline gives CDR1 SGDLS, CDR2 YYNGEE. The CDR3 contains 16 residues. V was clipped by 1 base and J by 2 bases, with 12 bases between them. Here the CDR3 reads CASSVSRTSNTGELFF. For the CDR3, the DNA is TGTGCCAGCAGCGTATCCAGGACCTCTAACACCGGGGAGCTGTTTTTT.

The J gene is TRBJ2-7, the V gene TRBV20-1, with 8 bases fitting TRBD1. The CDR3 consists of 15 residues. With 2 bases clipped from V and 7 bases from J, the junction kept 13 bases outside the gene matches. Germline CDR1 DFQATT, CDR2 SNEGSKA (reference sequence). The CDR3 spells CSARPKDRVDAEQYF. CDR3 sequence (DNA): TGCAGTGCTAGACCCAAGGACAGGGTTGACGCGGAGCAGTACTTC.

The genes are TRBV28 and TRBJ2-4; TRBD2 matches 12 bases. Germline V gene sequence: CDR1 MDHEN, CDR2 SYDVKM. With 6 bases clipped from V and 3 bases from J, the junction kept 12 bases outside the gene matches. This CDR3 has 18 residues. CDR3 DNA sequence: TGTGCCAGCAGCCTTTCCCTAGCGGGAGGGCCGGTCAAAAACATTCAGTACTTC. Translating gives CASSLSLAGGPVKNIQYF.

The chain employs TRBV7-3 and TRBJ2-1; TRBD1 might be the D (5 bases). With 5 bases removed from V and 4 bases from J, the gap between germline ends came to 18 bases. From germline, CDR1 is SGHTA and CDR2 FQGTGA. The CDR3 spans 16 residues. CDR3 nucleotide sequence: TGTGCCAGCAGCCCGACAGCCGCCCGAGGTTACAATGAGCAGTTCTTC. It codes for CASSPTAARGYNEQFF.

The genes are TRBV27 and TRBJ2-5; maybe TRBD1 (6 bases). The ends were cut back, 2 bases at V and 5 bases at J, with 12 bases in the middle. The V gene's germline CDR1 is MNHEY and CDR2 SMNVEV (reference sequence). The CDR3 consists of 14 residues. CDR3 amino acids: CASSLDRMVETQYF. CDR3 nucleotide sequence: TGTGCCAGCAGTTTAGACAGGATGGTGGAGACCCAGTACTTC.

CDR3 bases: TGTGCCAGCAGTTACAAGAGGAGCGGGGAGCTGTTTTTT. The encoded protein is CASSYKRSGELFF. This sequence joins TRBV6-6 and TRBJ2-2; D gene uncertain. With 2 bases removed from V and 7 bases from J, the gap between germline ends came to 8 bases. Germline assignment: CDR1 MNHNY and CDR2 SVGAGI (reference sequence). The CDR3 consists of 13 residues.